The 9 T cell receptor beta chains presented below share a single source sample, sequenced in a study of T cell responses to AZD1222 COVID-19 vaccine (dated by TCRdb to 2020 to 2022). Per the publication, the time point label means: baseline before first vaccination. The method was the immunoSEQ multiplex PCR assay. TCRdb mirrors the immuneACCESS table, restricted to in-frame sequences. Some clones are absent from its copies; in checked studies, under half trace to an unresolved V gene, and the reason for the others is unknown. This sample lists about 140,000 clones; roughly nine tenths were detected once. In total, the top ten clones hold around 1.5% of the sample. Material: peripheral blood, obtained on day 0 of AZD1222 vaccination. The receptor set was obtained from an adult in good health.

This chain links TRBV27 with TRBJ1-5; perhaps TRBD1 as D (5 bases). CDR3 length: 15 residues. V was pared by 5 bases and J by 7 bases, with 18 bases between. Looked up from germline, CDR1 is MNHEY and CDR2 is SMNVEV (reference sequence). The CDR3 region has the DNA TGTGCCAGCAGTCCCAGGCAGGGAGGGAAACAGCCCCAGCATTTT. It translates to CASSPRQGGKQPQHF.

This chain uses TRBV5-4 with TRBJ2-1; 9 nucleotides align to TRBD2. The V and J ends lost 0 bases and 8 bases, in that order; junction bases with no gene match: 9. The germline CDR1 and CDR2 sequences are SGHNT and YYREEE (reference sequence). The CDR3 runs 16 residues. The chain's CDR3 is CASSLAPSRGGDEQFF. The CDR3 DNA is TGTGCCAGCAGCTTGGCACCGTCGCGGGGGGGAGATGAGCAGTTCTTC. Together with reference TRBV5-4 and TRBJ2-1, the CDR3 gives the full variable domain: ETGVTQSPTHLIKTRGQQVTLRCSSQSGHNTVSWYQQALGQGPQFIFQYYREEENGRGNFPPRFSGLQFPNYSSELNVNALELDDSALYLCASSLAPSRGGDEQFFGPGTRLTVL.

V is TRBV28 and J is TRBJ1-2; TRBD1 matches at 7 bases. This CDR3 contains 15 residues. After removal of 6 bases from V and 4 bases from J, the junction contained 11 bases not matched to a gene. CDR1 and CDR2 (germline): MDHEN, SYDVKM. The CDR3 loop reads CASRKAPTGFYGYTF. CDR3 nucleotide sequence: TGTGCCAGCAGAAAGGCCCCGACAGGGTTCTATGGCTACACCTTC.

The rearrangement links TRBV7-9 to TRBJ2-1; D unresolved. The CDR3 loop spans 17 amino acids. Trimming took off 4 bases at V and 3 bases at J, with 19 bases between the two ends. Germline V gives CDR1 SEHNR, CDR2 FQNEAQ (reference sequence). The CDR3 DNA is TGTGCCAGCAGCTCCGCAGTGAGGTTTCTTGGCTACAATGAGCAGTTCTTC. Translating gives CASSSAVRFLGYNEQFF.

The J gene is TRBJ1-3, the V gene TRBV7-9, with D possibly matching TRBD1 (6 bases). The CDR3 runs 18 residues. Trimming left V 4 bases short and J 4 bases short, with 23 bases between. From germline, CDR1 is SEHNR and CDR2 FQNEAQ (reference sequence). The CDR3 nucleotides read TGTGCCAGCAGCTCCTCTCTCGGGGAAGGGGGGCCAGGAAACACCATATATTTT. Translating gives CASSSSLGEGGPGNTIYF. Full variable domain (remainder filled in from reference TRBV7-9 and TRBJ1-3): DTGVSQNPRHKITKRGQNVTFRCDPISEHNRLYWYRQTLGQGPEFLTYFQNEAQLEKSRLLSDRFSAERPKGSFSTLEIQRTEQGDSAMYLCASSSSLGEGGPGNTIYFGEGSWLTVV.

Comment on this clone: The sample holds other DNA sequences that translate to the same CDR3. The rearrangement links TRBV27 to TRBJ2-1, with D uncertain. Trimming removed 2 bases from V and 4 bases from J, with 3 bases in between. CDR3 length equals 12 residues. Germline CDR1 is MNHEY and CDR2 is SMNVEV (reference sequence). The CDR3 sequence is CASSLGYNEQFF. The CDR3 DNA reads as TGTGCCAGCAGTTTAGGTTACAATGAGCAGTTCTTC.

V gene TRBV7-9 combines with J gene TRBJ1-1; 7 positions match TRBD1. The trim removed 5 bases at V and 7 bases at J, leaving 10 bases unmatched. This CDR3 has 14 amino acids. Germline V gene lookup returns CDR1 SEHNR and CDR2 FQNEAQ (reference sequence). This CDR3 reads CASSTQGEAGEAFF. In nucleotides, the CDR3 is TGTGCCAGCAGCACGCAGGGGGAAGCGGGTGAAGCTTTCTTT.

The DNA for the CDR3 is TGTGCCAGCAGTTTTAAGCGGGATTACACTGAAGCTTTCTTT. It encodes CASSFKRDYTEAFF. The genes are TRBV28 and TRBJ1-1, with D hard to call. The CDR3 has 14 residues. Between the trimmed V and J ends, which lost 3 bases and 3 bases, there was a span of 11 bases. Germline lookup yields CDR1 MDHEN and CDR2 SYDVKM.

The chain combines TRBV12-3 or TRBV12-4 with TRBJ2-5; D is uncertain. V was shortened by 4 bases and J by 4 bases, with 10 bases between the two germline ends. The CDR3 totals 13 residues. CDR3 sequence: CASSWSRGETQYF. DNA for the CDR3: TGTGCCAGCAGTTGGTCTAGAGGAGAGACCCAGTACTTC.